The rows below give T cell receptor beta chains drawn from one sample of a study of shared clonotypes between healthy human individuals. Method: immunoSEQ multiplex PCR; TCRdb's copy keeps in-frame clones and lacks some. The table records some 1,900,000 clones, about 95% of them present only once. The specimen sequenced was naive CD8+ T cells sorted from blood. The source is a man aged 18 to 35 in good health. CDR3s include the opening cysteine and the closing phenylalanine or tryptophan. Each record gives: V gene, J gene, clone size, D gene, CDR3 protein, CDR3 DNA. A D gene is named only where the DNA matches it firmly. For some rows the clone size is stated as once, few or many, or as a class when expanded; others skip it.

>TRBV7-6|TRBJ2-2|NA|NA
CASSAGTLANTGELFF
TGTGCCAGCAGCGCCGGGACACTCGCGAACACCGGGGAGCTGTTTTTT
>TRBV27|TRBJ1-3|NA|NA
CASSPWGGPLTGNTIYF
TGTGCCAGCAGTCCCTGGGGGGGGCCCTTAACTGGAAACACCATATATTTT
>TRBV27|TRBJ2-1|NA|NA
CASSLSASVNEQFF
TGTGCCAGCAGTTTATCTGCTAGCGTAAATGAGCAGTTCTTC
>TRBV10-1|TRBJ2-1|few|TRBD1
CASSHGTGIYNEQFF
TGCGCCAGCAGCCACGGGACAGGGATCTACAATGAGCAGTTCTTC
>TRBV27|TRBJ2-3|NA|NA
CASRYGAEDTQYF
TGTGCCAGCAGGTACGGGGCGGAAGATACGCAGTATTTT
>TRBV6-5|TRBJ2-2|NA|TRBD1
CASSIDRGAGELFF
TGTGCCAGCAGCATCGACAGGGGTGCCGGGGAGCTGTTTTTT
>TRBV28|TRBJ2-7|NA|NA
CASLPRGRVHEQYF
TGTGCCAGTCTACCCCGGGGCAGGGTCCACGAGCAGTACTTC
>TRBV4-1|TRBJ1-1|few|NA
CASSHIDGETEAFF
TGCGCCAGCAGCCATATAGACGGAGAGACTGAAGCTTTCTTT
>TRBV6-4|TRBJ1-5|NA|TRBD1
CASSERGPQPQHF
TGTGCCAGCAGTGAGAGGGGGCCGCAGCCCCAGCATTTT
>TRBV18|TRBJ1-4|NA|TRBD1
CASSPGTQGAGEKLFF
TGTGCCAGCTCACCAGGGACACAGGGGGCGGGTGAAAAACTGTTTTTT
>TRBV14|TRBJ2-7|once|NA
CASSQDQVRRDPAYEQYF
TGTGCCAGCAGCCAAGATCAAGTCCGAAGGGACCCGGCCTACGAGCAGTACTTC
>TRBV27|TRBJ2-1|NA|NA
CASSLTTHHNEQFF
TGTGCCAGCAGTTTAACTACCCATCACAATGAGCAGTTCTTC
>TRBV7-9|TRBJ2-7|NA|TRBD1
CASSLGTGYEQYF
TGTGCCAGCAGCTTAGGGACAGGCTACGAGCAGTACTTC
>TRBV7-2|TRBJ2-5|NA|NA
CASSLLGGVQETQYF
TGTGCCAGCAGCTTACTTGGCGGAGTCCAAGAGACCCAGTACTTC
>TRBV5-1|TRBJ2-3|NA|TRBD1
CASSLGQGIDTQYF
TGCGCCAGCAGCTTGGGACAGGGGATAGATACGCAGTATTTT
>TRBV7-9|TRBJ2-4|NA|TRBD1
CASSLTGGEDIQYF
TGTGCCAGCAGCTTAACAGGGGGCGAGGACATTCAGTACTTC
>TRBV11-2|TRBJ2-7|NA|NA
CASSLVLDMGSYEQYF
TGTGCCAGCAGCTTAGTATTGGACATGGGGTCCTACGAGCAGTACTTC
>TRBV27|TRBJ2-1|NA|NA
CASSFAGVNNEQFF
TGTGCCAGCAGTTTCGCGGGCGTCAACAATGAGCAGTTCTTC
>TRBV27|TRBJ1-2|NA|TRBD1
CASSPLSGGGLYGYTF
TGTGCCAGCAGCCCCCTATCTGGAGGGGGCCTCTATGGCTACACCTTC
>TRBV5-6|TRBJ1-1|once|NA
CASSGAQGYNTEAFF
TGTGCCAGCAGCGGAGCCCAGGGGTATAACACTGAAGCTTTCTTT
>TRBV19|TRBJ1-2|once|NA
CASSIRLQVDYGYTF
TGTGCCAGTAGTATTCGCTTACAGGTGGACTATGGCTACACCTTC
>TRBV7-9|TRBJ2-7|NA|TRBD1
CAQGDRSYEQYF
TGTGCCCAAGGGGACAGATCCTACGAGCAGTACTTC
>TRBV2|TRBJ2-7|NA|TRBD2
CASSEGELAVIYEQYF
TGTGCCAGCAGTGAAGGCGAACTAGCGGTGATCTACGAGCAGTACTTC
>TRBV5-6|TRBJ2-7|NA|NA
CASSLTGSYEQYF
TGTGCCAGCAGCTTGACGGGATCCTACGAGCAGTACTTC
>TRBV4-3|TRBJ2-1|NA|TRBD2
CASSQDGTSDNEQFF
TGCGCCAGCAGCCAAGATGGGACTAGCGACAATGAGCAGTTCTTC
>TRBV6-5|TRBJ2-7|NA|TRBD2
CASSYWAGGVEYEQYF
TGTGCCAGCAGTTACTGGGCGGGGGGAGTCGAATACGAGCAGTACTTC
>TRBV28|TRBJ1-5|NA|TRBD1
CASSTRQGYRVGNQPQHF
TGTGCCAGCAGTACCCGACAGGGGTATCGGGTAGGGAATCAGCCCCAGCATTTT
>TRBV6-1|TRBJ2-7|NA|NA
CASSDSLSYEQYF
TGTGCCAGCAGTGACAGCCTCTCCTACGAGCAGTACTTC
>TRBV25-1|TRBJ2-3|NA|TRBD2
CASSESLADTDTQYF
TGTGCCAGCAGTGAATCTCTAGCGGACACAGATACGCAGTATTTT
>TRBV6-5|TRBJ1-2|once|NA
CASSSSLGEDYGYTF
TGTGCCAGCAGTTCATCTCTCGGGGAGGACTATGGCTACACCTTC
>TRBV4-1|TRBJ2-1|NA|TRBD2
CASSERLAGNYNEQFF
TGCGCCAGCAGCGAACGACTAGCGGGGAATTACAATGAGCAGTTCTTC
>TRBV5-4|TRBJ2-5|NA|TRBD1
CASSWDSQETQYF
TGTGCCAGCAGCTGGGACAGCCAAGAGACCCAGTACTTC
>TRBV7-9|TRBJ1-2|NA|TRBD1
CASSGQGDQDGYTF
TGTGCCAGCAGCGGTCAGGGGGATCAGGATGGCTACACCTTC
>TRBV29-1|TRBJ2-7|NA|NA
CSVFTGSYEQYF
TGCAGCGTTTTTACAGGGTCCTACGAGCAGTACTTC
>TRBV11-2|TRBJ2-7|NA|TRBD1
CASRVTGAGYEQYF
TGTGCCAGCAGGGTGACAGGGGCAGGCTACGAGCAGTACTTC
>TRBV13|TRBJ2-7|NA|NA
CASSSTTGRSSYEQYF
TGTGCCAGCAGCTCAACGACAGGGAGGAGCTCCTACGAGCAGTACTTC
>TRBV9|TRBJ1-4|NA|NA
CASSVGPGLPQATNEKLFF
TGTGCCAGCAGCGTAGGGCCAGGGCTACCCCAAGCAACTAATGAAAAACTGTTTTTT
>TRBV5-6|TRBJ2-7|once|NA
CASRRTSREQYF
TGTGCCAGCAGAAGGACGTCGCGGGAGCAGTACTTC
>TRBV2|TRBJ2-5|NA|TRBD2
CASSPTGTSAYQETQYF
TGTGCCAGCAGTCCCACAGGGACTAGCGCCTATCAAGAGACCCAGTACTTC
>TRBV2|TRBJ1-5|NA|TRBD1
CASRRTGEGNQPQHF
TGTGCCAGCAGGCGGACAGGGGAGGGCAATCAGCCCCAGCATTTT
>TRBV5-4|TRBJ2-7|NA|TRBD2
CASSLAWTSGILSYEQYF
TGTGCCAGCAGCTTGGCGTGGACTAGCGGGATATTGAGCTACGAGCAGTACTTC
>TRBV2|TRBJ2-5|NA|NA
CASCIGRIQETQYF
TGTGCCAGCTGCATCGGACGGATCCAAGAGACCCAGTACTTC
>TRBV4-3|TRBJ2-7|NA|NA
CASSQNQDSFYEQYF
TGCGCCAGCAGCCAAAATCAGGACAGTTTCTACGAGCAGTACTTC